These 24 T cell receptor beta chains were sequenced from one sample in a study of T cell responses to AZD1222 COVID-19 vaccine. The data were produced by immunoSEQ multiplex PCR, yet TCRdb's version contains in-frame clones alone and is incomplete. Here the sample spans roughly 140,000 clones, 70% to 90% being singletons. This sample comprised peripheral blood, obtained on day 0 of AZD1222 vaccination. The receptors stem from an adult in good health.

This chain links TRBV5-1 with TRBJ2-1; D tentatively fits TRBD1 or TRBD2 (6 bases each). Trimming removed 4 bases from V and 5 bases from J, with 13 bases in between. The CDR3 consists of 14 residues. Germline values: CDR1 SGHRS, CDR2 YFSETQ. The CDR3: CASSAGQDNNEQFF. Here the CDR3 DNA reads TGCGCCAGCAGCGCGGGACAAGATAACAATGAGCAGTTCTTC.

J is TRBJ1-3 and V is TRBV9, with 9 bases aligning to TRBD1. V shed 3 bases and J 6 bases; nucleotides not matched to a gene: 7. This CDR3 has 15 residues. In germline, CDR1 is SGDLS, CDR2 YYNGEE. The CDR3: CASSAWTGVANTIYF. Written as DNA, the CDR3 is TGTGCCAGCAGCGCCTGGACAGGGGTTGCAAACACCATATATTTT.

The genes are TRBV9 and TRBJ1-2; 8 bases match TRBD1. The CDR3 is made up of 14 amino acids. Germline trimming cut 0 bases from V and 4 bases from J; bases unmatched to any gene: 2. In germline, CDR1 is SGDLS, CDR2 YYNGEE. In nucleotides, the CDR3 is TGTGCCAGCAGCGTAGAAGGACAGGGCTATGGCTACACCTTC. This translates into CASSVEGQGYGYTF.

CDR3 amino acids: CASSLGGTRGSPLHF. In DNA form, the CDR3 reads TGTGCCAGCAGCTTGGGTGGGACAAGGGGTTCACCCCTCCACTTT. This chain joins TRBV5-6 and TRBJ1-6; TRBD1 might be the D (6 bases). The V gene's germline CDR1 is SGHDT and CDR2 YYEEEE. V lost 0 bases to trimming and J lost 9 bases, with 13 bases between them. CDR3 length: 15 residues.

The chain couples TRBV13 to TRBJ2-7, with D perhaps TRBD1 or TRBD2 (5 bases each). Germline assignment: CDR1 PRHDT and CDR2 FYEKMQ (reference sequence). The V gene lost 5 bases and the J gene lost 3 bases, with 11 bases spanning the gap. This CDR3 region has 13 residues. CDR3 amino acids: CASSRTGGYEQYF. The CDR3 bases are TGTGCCAGCAGCCGAACTGGGGGCTACGAGCAGTACTTC.

The rearrangement joins TRBV18 to TRBJ2-2; D gene unclear. The CDR3 loop spans 13 amino acids. Between the trimmed V and J ends, which lost 4 bases and 4 bases, there was a span of 7 bases. Germline assignment: CDR1 KGHSH and CDR2 LQKENI. CDR3 region: CASSRVTTGELFF. In DNA, the CDR3 is TGTGCCAGCTCACGGGTCACCACCGGGGAGCTGTTTTTT.

J is TRBJ2-2 and V is TRBV7-3; D is uncertain. CDR1 is SGHTA and CDR2 is FQGTGA in the germline V gene. Trimming pared 0 bases from V and 7 bases from J, leaving 0 bases between. The CDR3 runs 11 residues. The CDR3 coding sequence is TGTGCCAGCAGCTTAACCGGGGAGCTGTTTTTT. This sequence encodes CASSLTGELFF.

The chain couples TRBV24-1 to TRBJ1-1, with D unresolved. This CDR3 spans 14 amino acids. The germline gives CDR1 KGHDR, CDR2 SFDVKD. Trimming pared 5 bases from V and 0 bases from J, leaving 9 bases between. As DNA, the CDR3 is TGTGCCACCAGTGGTGCGGGGATGAACACTGAAGCTTTCTTT. It specifies CATSGAGMNTEAFF.

The gene calls are TRBV19 and TRBJ1-1; 9 positions agree with TRBD1. The V gene's germline CDR1 is LNHDA and CDR2 SQIVND (reference sequence). The CDR3 has 12 amino acids. The CDR3 coding sequence is TGTGCAGTCCAGACAGGGGGGACTGAAGCTTTCTTT. Its translation: CAVQTGGTEAFF. The full variable domain, completed using reference TRBV19 and TRBJ1-1, is DGGITQSPKYLFRKEGQNVTLSCEQNLNHDAMYWYRQDPGQGLRLIYYSQIVNDFQKGDIAEGYSVSREKKESFPLTVTSAQKNPTAFYLCAVQTGGTEAFFGQGTRLTVV.

The rearrangement uses TRBV9 and TRBJ2-2; D is possibly TRBD2 (5 bases). The germline CDR1 and CDR2 sequences are SGDLS and YYNGEE. The CDR3 sequence is 15 residues long. Trimming removed 4 bases from V and 4 bases from J, with 14 bases in between. CDR3 protein: CASSPLGKGTGELFF. The CDR3 bases are TGTGCCAGCAGCCCGCTCGGGAAAGGCACCGGGGAGCTGTTTTTT.

The chain employs TRBV4-2 and TRBJ2-5, with 9 positions matching TRBD1. The length of the CDR3 is 15 residues. CDR1 is LGHNA, CDR2 YNFKEQ, per germline. J lost 1 base, V lost 4 bases, and 4 bases had no gene match. The CDR3 here is CASSPRQGVQETQYF. CDR3 nucleotide sequence: TGTGCCAGCAGCCCGAGACAGGGGGTCCAAGAGACCCAGTACTTC.

As DNA, the CDR3 is TGTGCCAGCAGCCAGACCGGGACTACAGCTGAGCAGTTCTTC. Its protein product is CASSQTGTTAEQFF. The gene calls are TRBV14 and TRBJ2-1, with TRBD2 identical over 7 bases. Germline CDR1 reads SGHDN; CDR2 reads FVKESK. With V trimmed by 3 bases and J by 9 bases, 8 bases remained unmatched. CDR3 size: 14 residues. Looking up the rest from reference TRBV14 and TRBJ2-1 gives the full variable domain: EAGVTQFPSHSVIEKGQTVTLRCDPISGHDNLYWYRRVMGKEIKFLLHFVKESKQDESGMPNNRFLAERTGGTYSTLKVQPAELEDSGVYFCASSQTGTTAEQFFGPGTRLTVL.

This rearrangement joins TRBV19 to TRBJ2-3; D is perhaps TRBD2 (6 bases). The ends were cut back, 4 bases at V and 0 bases at J, with 11 bases in the middle. Germline V lookup: CDR1 LNHDA, CDR2 SQIVND (reference sequence). The CDR3 has 15 amino acids. CDR3 residues: CASSKTGLSTDTQYF. The CDR3 DNA is TGTGCCAGTAGTAAGACGGGACTTAGCACAGATACGCAGTATTTT.

The chain combines TRBV6-5 with TRBJ1-6, with D maybe TRBD1 (6 bases). With 2 bases removed from V and 7 bases from J, the gap between germline ends came to 12 bases. This CDR3 contains 15 residues. Per the germline V gene, CDR1 is MNHEY and CDR2 is SVGAGI. CDR3 nucleotide sequence: TGTGCCAGCAGTTACCTCGGACAGAAAAATTCACCCCTCCACTTT. Translated: CASSYLGQKNSPLHF.

V and J are TRBV19 and TRBJ2-4; TRBD1 matches at 9 bases. V shed 8 bases and J 0 bases; nucleotides not matched to a gene: 11. CDR3 size: 17 residues. The germline V gene has CDR1 LNHDA and CDR2 SQIVND (reference sequence). This CDR3 reads CASETGGEPLAKNIQYF. In DNA, the CDR3 is TGTGCCAGTGAAACAGGGGGCGAACCTCTAGCCAAAAACATTCAGTACTTC. Full variable domain (outside the CDR3, taken from reference TRBV19 and TRBJ2-4): DGGITQSPKYLFRKEGQNVTLSCEQNLNHDAMYWYRQDPGQGLRLIYYSQIVNDFQKGDIAEGYSVSREKKESFPLTVTSAQKNPTAFYLCASETGGEPLAKNIQYFGAGTRLSVL.

The chain employs TRBV9 and TRBJ1-6; perhaps TRBD1 as D (5 bases). CDR1 and CDR2 from the germline V gene are SGDLS and YYNGEE. This CDR3 is 14 amino acids long. Between the trimmed V and J ends, which lost 4 bases and 5 bases, there was a span of 10 bases. The CDR3 nucleotides read TGTGCCAGCAGCCGTGAGGGGAATAATTCACCCCTCCACTTT. It translates to CASSREGNNSPLHF.

This chain uses TRBV9 with TRBJ2-1; D is undetermined. Trimming removed 0 bases from V and 5 bases from J, with 6 bases in between. Per germline, CDR1 SGDLS and CDR2 YYNGEE. The CDR3 covers 13 residues. This CDR3 is CASSVGTHNEQFF. The CDR3 DNA sequence: TGTGCCAGCAGCGTAGGGACCCACAATGAGCAGTTCTTC.

This sequence joins TRBV10-2 and TRBJ1-2; D may be TRBD1 (5 bases). With 5 bases removed from V and 1 base from J, the gap between germline ends came to 11 bases. Germline assignment: CDR1 WSHSY and CDR2 SAAADI. The CDR3 loop spans 14 amino acids. The CDR3: CASSPGPINYGYTF. Written as DNA, the CDR3 is TGCGCCAGCAGTCCGGGACCCATTAACTATGGCTACACCTTC.

The V call is TRBV28, the J call TRBJ1-5; D gene uncertain. Trimming removed 5 bases at V and 0 bases at J, with 8 bases between. The CDR3 runs to 14 residues. Germline lookup yields CDR1 MDHEN and CDR2 SYDVKM. The CDR3 coding sequence is TGTGCCAGCAGTCCCAGTAATAGCAATCAGCCCCAGCATTTT. Protein sequence: CASSPSNSNQPQHF.

The chain joins TRBV7-9 to TRBJ2-1; 14 positions agree with TRBD2. J was trimmed by 6 bases and V by 3 bases; bases with no gene match: 4. The CDR3 length is 16 residues. Germline V gene sequence: CDR1 SEHNR, CDR2 FQNEAQ (reference sequence). The CDR3 region has the DNA TGTGCCAGCAGCTTCCAGACTAGCGGGAGGGGCAATGAGCAGTTCTTC. It translates to CASSFQTSGRGNEQFF.

The V call is TRBV3-1 (or the pseudogene TRBV3-2), the J call TRBJ1-2; D perhaps matches TRBD1 (6 bases). The CDR3 spans 15 residues. V dropped 6 bases and J dropped 8 bases, with 22 bases sitting between them. In germline, CDR1 is LGHDT, CDR2 YNNKEL (reference sequence). CDR3 sequence: CASRDSGQRTRGYTF. As DNA, the CDR3 is TGTGCCAGCAGGGACTCGGGACAAAGAACCCGCGGCTACACCTTC.

This clone was picked up one time. The genes are TRBV7-2 and TRBJ2-7, with 11 bases fitting TRBD2. V lost 6 bases, J lost 7 bases, and 8 bases stayed unmatched. CDR1 and CDR2 (germline): SGHTA, FQGNSA. The CDR3 totals 14 residues. In nucleotides, the CDR3 is TGTGCCAGCAGGTTACTAGCGGGAGTGGGGGAGCAGTACTTC. Encoded protein: CASRLLAGVGEQYF.

The rearrangement links TRBV2 to TRBJ2-7, with 8 bases fitting TRBD2. CDR3 length: 18 amino acids. V shed 7 bases and J 4 bases; nucleotides not matched to a gene: 21. CDR1 is SNHLY and CDR2 is FYNNEI in the germline V gene. The CDR3 DNA sequence: TGTGCCAGCAAAAGGGACGGGACCATTACTAGCGGACTTTACGAGCAGTACTTC. Its protein is CASKRDGTITSGLYEQYF.

Only a few counts were recorded for this clone. V and J are TRBV12-3 or TRBV12-4 and TRBJ2-2, with D maybe TRBD2 (6 bases). Trimming cost V 6 bases and J 5 bases, with 10 bases left between them. The CDR3 is 13 amino acids. CDR3 sequence (DNA): TGTGCCAGCAGGGAGGGATGGACCGGGGAGCTGTTTTTT. This gives the protein CASREGWTGELFF.